The 4 T cell receptor beta chains below all came from one sample that was sequenced in a study of cytomegalovirus exposure and HLA in healthy donors (dated by TCRdb to between 2016 and 2019). The library was prepared using the immunoSEQ multiplex PCR assay. The multiplex PCR relied on a mix of 60 forward primers for TCR Vbeta segments and 13 reverse primers for TCR Jbeta segments. Imported from immuneACCESS, the table was reduced by TCRdb to in-frame sequences with V and J called. These copies leave out some clones; in studies compared against another copy, an unresolved V gene accounts for under half, and the cause of the remainder is not known. Counted in this sample were 150,000 to 200,000 clones; over 65% of them appeared once. The ten biggest clones cover less than 2% of the sample. Sequenced input: PBMCs. These TCRs come from a woman aged 25 to 39 in good health and CMV-seronegative.

This rearrangement joins TRBV12-2 to TRBJ1-1; TRBD1, the table's D call, lacks a check against the DNA. TRBV12-2 is designated a pseudogene. This CDR3 is built from 17 residues. The CDR3: CASRLGTATLMNTEAFF. The DNA for the CDR3 is TGTGCAAGTCGCTTAGGGACAGCGACCCTCATGAACACTGAAGCTTTCTTT.

This chain uses TRBV25-1 with TRBJ1-2; a possible D gene is TRBD1 (6 bases). The CDR3 runs to 14 residues. Trimming removed 5 bases at V and 5 bases at J, with 15 bases between. Germline V gene data show CDR1 as MGHDK and CDR2 as SYGVNS. This CDR3 reads CASSSTTRGYGYTF. The CDR3 coding sequence is TGTGCCAGCAGTTCAACAACCAGGGGATATGGCTACACCTTC.

The CDR3 sequence: CAWRGGLGQYF. The CDR3 region has the DNA TGTGCCTGGAGGGGAGGATTGGGGCAGTACTTC. V is TRBV30 and J is TRBJ2-7; tentative D call: TRBD2 (6 bases). The V gene's germline CDR1 is GTSNPN and CDR2 SVGIG (reference sequence). The CDR3 is 11 amino acids. The V and J ends lost 3 bases and 9 bases respectively, with 12 bases between them.

The rearrangement links TRBV2 to TRBJ2-2; D possibly corresponds to TRBD2 (5 bases). The CDR3 has 14 residues. Germline CDR1 reads SNHLY; CDR2 reads FYNNEI. V was shortened by 5 bases and J by 1 base, with 8 bases between the two germline ends. Written as DNA, the CDR3 is TGTGCCAGCAGTCGGGATCGGAACACCGGGGAGCTGTTTTTT. Translated: CASSRDRNTGELFF.